This entry describes one TCR beta chain. There is no known antigen for this receptor. No much larger clone is present one base from it, and per-base qualities are unavailable. The sample is drawn from a study of shared clonotypes between healthy human individuals (dated by TCRdb to the early 2020s). About the investigation overall: Three men and a couple of women, aged 18 to 49 years, made up the cohort. To estimate repertoire size and how much clonotypes are shared between individuals, the study performed deep sequencing of blood TCR repertoires from a few healthy adults. To increase sequencing depth and limit assay-specific biases, different laboratories used diverse techniques to prepare libraries and sequence TCR repertoires. Leukapheresis yielded between about 0.94 and 9.5 billion PBMCs per donor. The paper's findings and limits, for the study overall: Pairwise subsampling led to the expectation that sequencing depth would affect the degree of clonotype sharing among donors. Because the study included only a small number of donors, the genetic and exposure-history diversity represented was limited. Sampling was limited to blood, and TCR repertoires in tissue likely differ from TCR repertoires in blood.

The donors were healthy, HIV-negative adults with no recently reported acute infections or vaccinations. All donors were Caucasian adults living in Nashville, Tennessee, USA. For unsorted samples, roughly 81 million PBMCs were counted and genomic DNA was extracted with the QIAamp DNA Blood Mini kit. After blood collection by leukapheresis, PBMCs were isolated using Ficoll-Histopaque density gradient centrifugation and then cryopreserved in the vapor phase of liquid nitrogen. Using the deep immunoSEQ assay, TCR CDR3 regions were amplified from genomic DNA by multiplex PCR. Extracted genomic DNA from each cell subset was spread evenly across all wells of several immunoSEQ 96-well plates, with each plate serving as a replicate. Each replicate PCR for unsorted PBMC received roughly 300 ng genomic DNA, equal to 30,000 to 35,000 T cell genomes. Genomic DNA from unsorted PBMC was sequenced over ten immunoSEQ deep assay plates. Purified libraries were measured with a Qubit 3.0 fluorometer, size-checked on a Bioanalyzer 2100, and measured again with the KAPA Library Quantification kit. Each immunoSEQ 96-well plate was sequenced on its own single-read 150-cycle Illumina NextSeq 550 flow cell. The authors' analysis ran thus. Because only junctional sequences without quality scores were contained in the immunoSEQ output, filtering matching that applied to full-length reads could not be performed. Sequences were annotated with PyIR, a Python wrapper for IgBLAST v1.9, using IMGT germline references to assign V/J genes and CDR3. Reads were removed for weak V/J assignments (E-value above 1e-6), missing CDR3, stop codons, out-of-frame junctions, or ambiguous translated residues. V3J clonotypes were defined by identical inferred V gene, J gene, and CDR3 amino acid sequence. The percentage overlap between two repertoires was calculated by dividing the number of shared unique clonotypes by the size of the smaller repertoire. Repertoire richness was assessed with RTK rarefaction, the Chao1 estimator, and Recon v2.1 estimates of unobserved clonotypes. Not all clones reach the TCRdb copy of this immuneACCESS table, which keeps in-frame sequences only. Checked studies attribute under half of the gap to unresolved V genes and leave the rest unexplained. The DNA was the basis for D and trimming; V, J and clone size are from that table. This sample gives around 500,000 clones in total; roughly 77% of them show up just once. The ten largest account for around 13% of the sample.

The germline V gene specifies MGHDK as CDR1 and SYGVNS as CDR2. The CDR3 runs 15 amino acids, cysteine and phenylalanine included. Just CDR3 DNA is preserved here, 45 bases in frame from base 1. Trimming accounts for 3 bases at V and 0 bases at J, while the number of junction bases matched to no gene is 5. The rearranged chain carries TRBV25-1 and TRBJ2-7, and TRBD1 aligns with 7 junction nucleotides. The sample was PBMCs. The origin of this receptor is a woman aged 40 to 55 in good health. Some clones in this sample may be carry-over from other donors' samples. The CDR3 protein sequence reads: CASSDARQGSYEQYF. The nucleotide sequence reads TGTGCCAGCAGTGACGCCCGACAGGGCTCCTACGAGCAGTACTTC.